What follows describes a single TCR beta chain. Antigen unknown. Naive CD8 cells comprised CD45RO-negative, CCR7-positively selected cells, excluding terminally differentiated effector memory CD45RA+ cells. The repertoire was sequenced with immunoSEQ multiplex PCR; TCRdb's copy has only in-frame clones and lacks some. The data show about 2.1 million clones, 90% to 95% seen once. V lost 6 bases and J 7 bases, leaving 9 bases between the germline ends. Germline CDR1 reads MNHEY; CDR2 reads SVGAGI. This CDR3 contains 11 residues. The data stem from a study of shared clonotypes between healthy human individuals. The study, taken as a whole, reports: Non-shared clonotypes displayed generation probabilities falling below those of clonotypes present in all four donors. Rarefaction showed sorted-subset sequencing was incomplete despite large depth.

V gene TRBV6-5 combines with J gene TRBJ2-5; D uncertain. The receptor was derived from a man aged 18-30 years in good health. Some clones in this sample may be carry-over from other donors' samples. Sequenced input: naive CD8+ T cells from PBMCs. CDR3 sequence reads: CASRLGPTQYF. For the CDR3, the DNA is TGTGCCAGCAGATTGGGCCCGACCCAGTACTTC.